This TCR beta chain originates from a study of cytomegalovirus exposure and HLA in healthy donors. This clone was picked up one time. CDR3 size: 14 residues. V dropped 6 bases and J dropped 7; count of bases not matched to a gene: 6. Germline lookup yields CDR1 LGHNA and CDR2 YNFKEQ. The primer mix had 60 Vbeta and 13 Jbeta primers. Generated by immunoSEQ multiplex PCR, the TCRdb table keeps only in-frame clones and is missing some. The profile shows about 140,000 clones, around 79% of them singletons. This chain connects TRBV4-2 to TRBJ1-4, with 9 positions matching TRBD1. The sample comprised PBMCs. The sequence derives from a woman between 50 and 59 years old in good health and CMV-seropositive. CDR3 region: CASRTDRGGEKLFF. In DNA form, the CDR3 reads TGTGCCAGCAGAACGGACAGGGGTGGTGAAAAACTGTTTTTT.